This entry is about one T cell receptor (beta chain). Trimming cost V 1 base and J 3 bases; bases outside gene matches: 8. CDR1 SGHRS and CDR2 YFSETQ come from the germline V gene. The CDR3 consists of 17 residues. The method was immunoSEQ multiplex PCR; TCRdb's version includes in-frame clones alone and lacks a portion of them. The sample comprises about 200,000 clones, 89% of which are singletons, and under 3% rests with the top ten. Individuals drawn from approximately 26 US areas were roughly 18 to 95 years old. The study assigned cohorts using participant-reported clinical history. The data were obtained in a study of blood T cell repertoires in COVID-19. Study in general: COVID-19 samples collected from the United States, Italy and Spain covered acute and convalescent phases.

Sequences were obtained from PBMCs or T cells enriched from blood (not recorded which). The chain uses TRBV5-1 and TRBJ2-3; 10 bases map to TRBD1. The clonotype originates from a woman in her forties with acute COVID-19. This chain's CDR3 is CASSLLRTGGPTDTQYF. In nucleotides, the CDR3 is TGCGCCAGCAGCTTGCTTAGGACAGGGGGACCGACAGATACGCAGTATTTT.